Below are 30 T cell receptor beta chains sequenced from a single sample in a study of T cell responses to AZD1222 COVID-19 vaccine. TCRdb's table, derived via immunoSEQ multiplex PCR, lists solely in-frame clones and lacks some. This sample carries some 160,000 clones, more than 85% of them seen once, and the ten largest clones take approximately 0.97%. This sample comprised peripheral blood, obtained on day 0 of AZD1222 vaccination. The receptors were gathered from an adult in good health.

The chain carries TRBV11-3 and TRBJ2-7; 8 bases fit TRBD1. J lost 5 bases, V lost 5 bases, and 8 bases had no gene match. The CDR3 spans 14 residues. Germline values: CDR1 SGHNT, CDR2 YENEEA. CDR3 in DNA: TGTGCCAGCAGCACTACGACAGGGGACCACGAGCAGTACTTC. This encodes CASSTTTGDHEQYF.

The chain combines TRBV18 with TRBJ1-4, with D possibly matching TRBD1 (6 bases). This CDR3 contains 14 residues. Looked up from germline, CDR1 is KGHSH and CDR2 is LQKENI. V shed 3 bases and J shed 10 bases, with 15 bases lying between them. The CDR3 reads CASSPPTGSRKLFF. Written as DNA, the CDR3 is TGTGCCAGCTCACCCCCTACAGGGTCGCGAAAACTGTTTTTT.

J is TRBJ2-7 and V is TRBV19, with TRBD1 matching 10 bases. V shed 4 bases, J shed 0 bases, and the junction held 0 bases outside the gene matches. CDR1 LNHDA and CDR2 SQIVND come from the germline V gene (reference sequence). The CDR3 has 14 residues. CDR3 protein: CASSRTGGSYEQYF. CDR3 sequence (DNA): TGTGCCAGTAGTAGGACAGGGGGCTCCTACGAGCAGTACTTC.

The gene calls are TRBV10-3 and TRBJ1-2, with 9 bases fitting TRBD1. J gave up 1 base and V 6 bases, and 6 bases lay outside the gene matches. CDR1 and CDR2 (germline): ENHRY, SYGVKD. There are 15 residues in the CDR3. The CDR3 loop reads CAIRSTGGLNYGYTF. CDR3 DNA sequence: TGTGCCATCAGATCCACAGGGGGCCTTAACTATGGCTACACCTTC.

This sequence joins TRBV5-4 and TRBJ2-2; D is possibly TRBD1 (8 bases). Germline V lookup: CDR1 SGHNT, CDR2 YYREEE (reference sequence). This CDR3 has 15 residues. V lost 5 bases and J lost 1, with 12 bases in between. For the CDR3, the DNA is TGTGCCAGCAGGGGAGGGACAGGGAACACCGGGGAGCTGTTTTTT. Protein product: CASRGGTGNTGELFF.

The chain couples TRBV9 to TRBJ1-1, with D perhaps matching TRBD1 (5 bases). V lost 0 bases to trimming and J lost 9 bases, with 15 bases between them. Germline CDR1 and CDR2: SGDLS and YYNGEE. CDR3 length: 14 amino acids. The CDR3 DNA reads TGTGCCAGCAGCGTAGGACAGACCGCGGGGCAAGCTTTCTTT. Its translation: CASSVGQTAGQAFF. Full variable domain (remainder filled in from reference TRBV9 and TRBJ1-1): DSGVTQTPKHLITATGQRVTLRCSPRSGDLSVYWYQQSLDQGLQFLIQYYNGEERAKGNILERFSAQQFPDLHSELNLSSLELGDSALYFCASSVGQTAGQAFFGQGTRLTVV.

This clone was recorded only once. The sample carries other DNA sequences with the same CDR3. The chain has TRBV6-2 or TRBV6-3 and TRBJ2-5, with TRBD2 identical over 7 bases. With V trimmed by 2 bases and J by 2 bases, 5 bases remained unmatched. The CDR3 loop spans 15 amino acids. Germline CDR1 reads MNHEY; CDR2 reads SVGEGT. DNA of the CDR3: TGTGCCAGCAGTTACCGGGGGGTCGTACAAGAGACCCAGTACTTC. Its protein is CASSYRGVVQETQYF.

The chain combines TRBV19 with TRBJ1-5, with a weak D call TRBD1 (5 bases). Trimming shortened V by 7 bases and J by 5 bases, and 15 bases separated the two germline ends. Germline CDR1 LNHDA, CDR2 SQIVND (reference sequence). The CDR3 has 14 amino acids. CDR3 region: CASKTGGLYQPQHF. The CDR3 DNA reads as TGTGCCAGTAAAACAGGTGGTCTTTATCAGCCCCAGCATTTT.

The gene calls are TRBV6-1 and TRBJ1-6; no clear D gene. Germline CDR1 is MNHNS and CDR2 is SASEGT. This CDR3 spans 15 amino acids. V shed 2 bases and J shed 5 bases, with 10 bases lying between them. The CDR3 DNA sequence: TGTGCCAGCAGTGAATATGGAACCGATAATTCACCCCTCCACTTT. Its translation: CASSEYGTDNSPLHF.

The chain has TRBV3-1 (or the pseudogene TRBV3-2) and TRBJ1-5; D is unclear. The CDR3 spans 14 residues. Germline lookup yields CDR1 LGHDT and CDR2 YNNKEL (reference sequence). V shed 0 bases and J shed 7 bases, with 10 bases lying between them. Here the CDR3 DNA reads TGTGCCAGCAGCCAAGATTTAGCCCGCCAGCCCCAGCATTTT. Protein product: CASSQDLARQPQHF.

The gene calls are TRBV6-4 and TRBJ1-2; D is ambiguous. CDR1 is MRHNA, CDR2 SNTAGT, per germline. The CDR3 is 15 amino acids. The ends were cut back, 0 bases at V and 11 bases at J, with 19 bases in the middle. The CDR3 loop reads CASSDSGDSTRGYTF. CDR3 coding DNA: TGTGCCAGCAGTGACTCGGGTGACTCAACTAGAGGATACACCTTC.

Here the CDR3 DNA reads TGTGCCAGCAGCCCTCCAGGGGTTACGCAGTATTTT. It specifies CASSPPGVTQYF. The chain carries TRBV7-9 and TRBJ2-3, with D tentatively TRBD1 (6 bases). CDR3 size: 12 residues. Germline V gives CDR1 SEHNR, CDR2 FQNEAQ (reference sequence). Trimming left V 5 bases short and J 8 bases short, with 11 bases between.

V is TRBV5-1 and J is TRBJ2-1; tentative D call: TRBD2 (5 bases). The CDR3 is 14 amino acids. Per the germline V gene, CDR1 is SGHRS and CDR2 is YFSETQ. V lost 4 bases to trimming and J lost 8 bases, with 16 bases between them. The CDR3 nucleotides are TGCGCCAGCAGCATAGACTATCCCGTGGATGAGCAGTTCTTC. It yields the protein CASSIDYPVDEQFF. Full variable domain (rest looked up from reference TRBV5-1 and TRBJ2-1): KAGVTQTPRYLIKTRGQQVTLSCSPISGHRSVSWYQQTPGQGLQFLFEYFSETQRNKGNFPGRFSGRQFSNSRSEMNVSTLELGDSALYLCASSIDYPVDEQFFGPGTRLTVL.

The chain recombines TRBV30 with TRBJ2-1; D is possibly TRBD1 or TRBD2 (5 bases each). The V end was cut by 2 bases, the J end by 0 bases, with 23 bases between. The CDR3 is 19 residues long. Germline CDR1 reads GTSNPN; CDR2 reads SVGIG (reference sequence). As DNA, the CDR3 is TGTGCCTGGAGTACCCCTCCTGAGGTTTGGGGGTCCTCCTACAATGAGCAGTTCTTC. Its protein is CAWSTPPEVWGSSYNEQFF.

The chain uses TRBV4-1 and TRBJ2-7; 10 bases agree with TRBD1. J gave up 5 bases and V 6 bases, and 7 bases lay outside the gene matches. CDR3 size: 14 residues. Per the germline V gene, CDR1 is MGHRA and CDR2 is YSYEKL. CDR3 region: CASSQPGQGHEQYF. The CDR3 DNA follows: TGCGCCAGCAGTCAACCGGGACAGGGGCACGAGCAGTACTTC.

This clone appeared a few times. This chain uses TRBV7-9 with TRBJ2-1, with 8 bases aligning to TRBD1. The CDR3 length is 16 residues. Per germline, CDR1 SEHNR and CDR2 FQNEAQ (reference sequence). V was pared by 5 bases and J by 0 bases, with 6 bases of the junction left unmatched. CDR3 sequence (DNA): TGTGCCAGCAGCCAAGACAGGGGAGCCTCCTACAATGAGCAGTTCTTC. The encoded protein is CASSQDRGASYNEQFF. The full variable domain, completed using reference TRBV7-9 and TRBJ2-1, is DTGVSQNPRHKITKRGQNVTFRCDPISEHNRLYWYRQTLGQGPEFLTYFQNEAQLEKSRLLSDRFSAERPKGSFSTLEIQRTEQGDSAMYLCASSQDRGASYNEQFFGPGTRLTVL.

This chain's CDR3 is CASSSIQGPRDSNQPQHF. The CDR3, as DNA: TGTGCCAGCAGTTCTATTCAGGGGCCACGAGATAGCAATCAGCCCCAGCATTTT. This sequence joins TRBV28 and TRBJ1-5; possible D gene TRBD1, 6 bases. This CDR3 is built from 18 residues. Germline CDR1 MDHEN, CDR2 SYDVKM. V was trimmed by 4 bases and J by 0 bases, leaving 19 bases between them.

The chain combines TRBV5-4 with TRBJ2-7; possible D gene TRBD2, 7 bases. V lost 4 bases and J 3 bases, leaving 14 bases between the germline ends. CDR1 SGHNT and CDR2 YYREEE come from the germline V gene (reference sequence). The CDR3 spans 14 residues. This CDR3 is CASSPEGGSYEQYF. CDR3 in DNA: TGTGCCAGCAGCCCCGAGGGGGGGAGCTACGAGCAGTACTTC.

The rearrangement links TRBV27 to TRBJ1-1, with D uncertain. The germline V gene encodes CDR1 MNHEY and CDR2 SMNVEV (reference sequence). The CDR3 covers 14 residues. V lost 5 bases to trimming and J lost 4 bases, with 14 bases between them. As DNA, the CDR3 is TGTGCCAGCAGTCAGACTTGGGAGGGCACTGAAGCTTTCTTT. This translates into CASSQTWEGTEAFF.

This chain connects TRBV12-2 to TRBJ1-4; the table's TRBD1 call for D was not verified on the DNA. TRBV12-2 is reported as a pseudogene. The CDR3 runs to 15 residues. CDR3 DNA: TGTGCAAGTCGCTTAGAGGTCCAGGGCAATGAAAAACTGTTTTTT. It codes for CASRLEVQGNEKLFF.

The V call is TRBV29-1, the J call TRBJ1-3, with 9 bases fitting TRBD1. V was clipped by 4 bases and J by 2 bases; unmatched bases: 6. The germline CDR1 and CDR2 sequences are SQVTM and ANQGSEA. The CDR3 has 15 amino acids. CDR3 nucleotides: TGCAGCGTTGCGGGACAGGGAGGCGCTGGAAACACCATATATTTT. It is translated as CSVAGQGGAGNTIYF.

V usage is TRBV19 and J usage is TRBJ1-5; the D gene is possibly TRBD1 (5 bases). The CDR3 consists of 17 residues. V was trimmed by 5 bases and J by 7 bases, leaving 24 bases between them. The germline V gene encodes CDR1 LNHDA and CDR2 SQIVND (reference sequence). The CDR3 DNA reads TGTGCCAGTAGTCCCCAAGTCGAGGGGAAGGTTCGGCAGCCCCAGCATTTT. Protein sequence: CASSPQVEGKVRQPQHF.

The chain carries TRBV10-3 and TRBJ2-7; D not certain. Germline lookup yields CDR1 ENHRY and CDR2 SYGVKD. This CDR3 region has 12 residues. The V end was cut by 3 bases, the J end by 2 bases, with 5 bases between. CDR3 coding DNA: TGTGCCATCAGTGATTCAACCTACGAGCAGTACTTC. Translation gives CAISDSTYEQYF.

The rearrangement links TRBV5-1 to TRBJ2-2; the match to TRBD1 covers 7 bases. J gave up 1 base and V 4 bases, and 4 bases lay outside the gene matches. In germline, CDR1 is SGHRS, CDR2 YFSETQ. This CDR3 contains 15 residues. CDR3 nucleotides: TGCGCCAGCAGCCCCAGGACAGGGAACACCGGGGAGCTGTTTTTT. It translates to CASSPRTGNTGELFF.

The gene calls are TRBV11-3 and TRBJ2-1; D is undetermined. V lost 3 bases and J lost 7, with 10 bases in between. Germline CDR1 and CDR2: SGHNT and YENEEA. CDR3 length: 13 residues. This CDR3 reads CASSLSQQNEQFF. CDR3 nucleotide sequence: TGTGCCAGCAGCTTGAGCCAGCAGAATGAGCAGTTCTTC.

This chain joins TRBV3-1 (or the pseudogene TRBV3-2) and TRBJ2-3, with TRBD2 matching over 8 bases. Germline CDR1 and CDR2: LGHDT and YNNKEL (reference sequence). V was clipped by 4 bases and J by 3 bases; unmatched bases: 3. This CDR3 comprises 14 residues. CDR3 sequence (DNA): TGTGCCAGCAGCCGGGGACTAGTTACAGATACGCAGTATTTT. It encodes CASSRGLVTDTQYF.

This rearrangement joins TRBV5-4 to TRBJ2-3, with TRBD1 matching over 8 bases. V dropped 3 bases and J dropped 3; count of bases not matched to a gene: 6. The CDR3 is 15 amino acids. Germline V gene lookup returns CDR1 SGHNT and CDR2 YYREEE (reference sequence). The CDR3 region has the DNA TGTGCCAGCAGCTCCTGGACAGGGAGTACAGATACGCAGTATTTT. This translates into CASSSWTGSTDTQYF. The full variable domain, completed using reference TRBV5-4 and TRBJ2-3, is ETGVTQSPTHLIKTRGQQVTLRCSSQSGHNTVSWYQQALGQGPQFIFQYYREEENGRGNFPPRFSGLQFPNYSSELNVNALELDDSALYLCASSSWTGSTDTQYFGPGTRLTVL.

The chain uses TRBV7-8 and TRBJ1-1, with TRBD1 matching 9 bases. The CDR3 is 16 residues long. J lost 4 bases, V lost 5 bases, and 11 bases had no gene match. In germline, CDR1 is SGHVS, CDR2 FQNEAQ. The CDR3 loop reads CASSPQVQGAVTEAFF. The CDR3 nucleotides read TGTGCCAGCAGCCCTCAAGTACAGGGGGCCGTCACTGAAGCTTTCTTT.

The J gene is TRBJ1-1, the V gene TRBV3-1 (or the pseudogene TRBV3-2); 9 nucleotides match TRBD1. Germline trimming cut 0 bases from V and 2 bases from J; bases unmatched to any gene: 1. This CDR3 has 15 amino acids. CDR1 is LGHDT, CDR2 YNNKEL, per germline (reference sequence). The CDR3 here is CASSQEGQGNTEAFF. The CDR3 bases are TGTGCCAGCAGCCAAGAGGGACAGGGAAACACTGAAGCTTTCTTT.

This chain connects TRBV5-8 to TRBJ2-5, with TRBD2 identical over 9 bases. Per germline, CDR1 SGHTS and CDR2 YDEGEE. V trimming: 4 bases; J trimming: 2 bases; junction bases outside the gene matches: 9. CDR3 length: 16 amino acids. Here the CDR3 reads CASSLDRGGDQETQYF. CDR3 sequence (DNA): TGTGCCAGCAGCCTGGACCGCGGGGGGGATCAAGAGACCCAGTACTTC. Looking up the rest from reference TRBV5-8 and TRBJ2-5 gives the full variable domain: EAGVTQSPTHLIKTRGQQATLRCSPISGHTSVYWYQQALGLGLQFLLWYDEGEERNRGNFPPRFSGRQFPNYSSELNVNALELEDSALYLCASSLDRGGDQETQYFGPGTRLLVL.